This T cell receptor (beta chain) appears in the sequencing data of a study of post-analysis software for immune sequencing data. Study context: The cohort encompassed relapsing-remitting, secondary progressive and progressive-relapsing multiple sclerosis disease courses. The study's findings and limits: Significantly lower normalized Chao1 diversity was seen in multiple sclerosis patients than in controls. Five or six TRBV segments, TRBV5-6, TRBV5-1 and TRBV20-1 among them, were found more frequent in patients than controls. Analysis by F measure revealed that same-batch samples clustered strongly together.

The CDR3 has 13 amino acids. Trimming cost V 5 bases and J 2 bases, with 9 bases left between them. Germline CDR1 is MNHEY and CDR2 is SVGAGI. This clonotype has just a few counts. What it binds is unknown. The TCR beta cDNA libraries contained unique molecular identifiers. Input populations of 1 to 10 million T cells gave rise to around 480,000 cDNA molecules. TCRdb used MiXCR to reprocess the PCR reads, holding one entry per CDR3 protein. The table records around 440,000 distinct CDR3 sequences, around 40% of them present only once. Sequences were obtained from blood. The TCR sequence derives from a girl between 5 and 17 years old with multiple sclerosis. V gene TRBV6-5 combines with J gene TRBJ2-5, with no clear D. For the CDR3, the DNA is TGTGCCAGCAGTCATGGGGATCAAGAGACCCAGTACTTC. It yields the protein CASSHGDQETQYF.